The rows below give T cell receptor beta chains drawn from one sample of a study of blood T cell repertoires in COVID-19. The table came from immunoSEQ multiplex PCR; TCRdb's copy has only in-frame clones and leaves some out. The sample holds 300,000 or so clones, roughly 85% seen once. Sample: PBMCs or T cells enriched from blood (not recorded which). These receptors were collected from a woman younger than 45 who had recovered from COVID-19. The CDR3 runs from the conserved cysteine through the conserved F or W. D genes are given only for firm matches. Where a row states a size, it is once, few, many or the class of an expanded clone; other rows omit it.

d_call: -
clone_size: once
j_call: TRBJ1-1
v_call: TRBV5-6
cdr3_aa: CASSWGTFPEAFF
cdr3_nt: TGTGCCAGCAGTTGGGGGACATTCCCTGAAGCTTTCTTT

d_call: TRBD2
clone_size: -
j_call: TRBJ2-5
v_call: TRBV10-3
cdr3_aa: CAISESSGLSGGPPGETQYF
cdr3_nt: TGTGCCATCAGTGAGTCGAGCGGGCTAAGCGGGGGCCCACCCGGGGAGACCCAGTACTTC

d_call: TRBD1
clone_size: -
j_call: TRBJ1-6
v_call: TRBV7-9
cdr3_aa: CASSGIQGTPLHF
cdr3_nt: TGTGCCAGCAGCGGTATACAGGGGACACCCCTCCACTTT

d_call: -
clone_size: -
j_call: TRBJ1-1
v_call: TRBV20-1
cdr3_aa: CSALLRYEAFF
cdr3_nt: TGCAGTGCCCTATTGCGGTATGAAGCTTTCTTT

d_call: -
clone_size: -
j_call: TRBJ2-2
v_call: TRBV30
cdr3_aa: CAWSQGRLPPNTGELFF
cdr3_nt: TGTGCCTGGTCCCAGGGCAGGCTTCCTCCGAACACCGGGGAGCTGTTTTTT

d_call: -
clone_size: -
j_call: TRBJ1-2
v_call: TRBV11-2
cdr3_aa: CASSSNANYGYTF
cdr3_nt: TGTGCCAGCAGCTCAAATGCTAACTATGGCTACACCTTC

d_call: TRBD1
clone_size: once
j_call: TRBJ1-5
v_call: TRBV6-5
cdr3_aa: CASSSGQGARNQPQHF
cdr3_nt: TGTGCCAGCAGTTCCGGACAGGGGGCACGGAATCAGCCCCAGCATTTT

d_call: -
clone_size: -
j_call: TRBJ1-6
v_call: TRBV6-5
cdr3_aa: CASRARYNSPLHF
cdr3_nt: TGTGCCAGCAGAGCCCGGTATAATTCACCCCTCCACTTT

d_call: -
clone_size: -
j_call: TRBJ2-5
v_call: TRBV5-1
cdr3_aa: CASLAAGSAGETQYF
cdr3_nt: TGCGCCAGTTTGGCCGCAGGGTCGGCTGGAGAGACCCAGTACTTC

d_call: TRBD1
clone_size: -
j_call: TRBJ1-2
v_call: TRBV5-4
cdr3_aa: CASSSAGRGVSGYTF
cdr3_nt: TGTGCCAGCAGCTCCGCAGGCAGGGGGGTCTCTGGCTACACCTTC

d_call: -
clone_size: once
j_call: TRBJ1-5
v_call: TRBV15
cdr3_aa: CATSRDGGPQPQHF
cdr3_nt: TGTGCCACCAGCAGAGATGGAGGGCCCCAGCCCCAGCATTTT

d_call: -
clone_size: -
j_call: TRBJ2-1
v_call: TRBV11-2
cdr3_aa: CASSSAHGNEQFF
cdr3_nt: TGTGCCAGCAGCTCCGCTCACGGCAATGAGCAGTTCTTC

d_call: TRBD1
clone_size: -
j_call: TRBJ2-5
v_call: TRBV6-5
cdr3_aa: CASRVVRGHETQYF
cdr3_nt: TGTGCCAGCAGAGTCGTCAGGGGGCATGAGACCCAGTACTTC

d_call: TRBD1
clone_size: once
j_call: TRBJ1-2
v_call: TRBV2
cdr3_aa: CASRLPGQGVNYGYTF
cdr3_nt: TGTGCCAGCAGGTTGCCGGGACAGGGGGTTAACTATGGCTACACCTTC

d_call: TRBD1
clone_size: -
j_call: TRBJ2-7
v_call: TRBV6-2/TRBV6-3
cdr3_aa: CASSLGTGGFGEQYF
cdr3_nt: TGTGCCAGCAGCCTCGGGACAGGGGGCTTTGGGGAGCAGTACTTC

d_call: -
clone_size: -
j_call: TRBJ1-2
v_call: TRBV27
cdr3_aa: CASSSPPGGYTF
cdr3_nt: TGTGCCAGCAGTTCTCCCCCGGGGGGCTACACCTTC

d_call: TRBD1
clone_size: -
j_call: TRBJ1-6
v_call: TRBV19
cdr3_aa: CASADRGPSRDSPLHF
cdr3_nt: TGTGCCAGTGCTGACAGGGGGCCCTCTAGGGATTCACCCCTCCACTTT

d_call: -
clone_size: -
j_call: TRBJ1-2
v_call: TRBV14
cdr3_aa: CASSHSRTGYGYTF
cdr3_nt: TGTGCCAGCAGCCATTCTCGGACTGGCTATGGCTACACCTTC

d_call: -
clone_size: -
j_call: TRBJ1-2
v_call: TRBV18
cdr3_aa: CASSPLDGKGGYTF
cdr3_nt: TGTGCCAGCTCACCACTTGACGGAAAGGGGGGCTACACCTTC

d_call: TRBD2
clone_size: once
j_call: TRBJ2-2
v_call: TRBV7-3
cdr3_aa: CASSRGTSGVNTGELFF
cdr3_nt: TGTGCCAGCAGCCGTGGGACTAGCGGGGTGAACACCGGGGAGCTGTTTTTT

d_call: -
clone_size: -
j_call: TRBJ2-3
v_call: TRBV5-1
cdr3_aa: CASSWGGASTDTQYF
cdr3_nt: TGCGCCAGCAGCTGGGGGGGCGCTAGCACAGATACGCAGTATTTT

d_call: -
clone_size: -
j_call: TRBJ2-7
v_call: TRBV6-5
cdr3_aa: CASRIGRGKTYEQYF
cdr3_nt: TGTGCCAGCAGGATCGGACGGGGGAAAACCTACGAGCAGTACTTC

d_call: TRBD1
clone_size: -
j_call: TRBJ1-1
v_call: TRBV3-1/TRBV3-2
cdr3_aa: CASSPRTGLGVAEAFF
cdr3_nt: TGTGCCAGCAGCCCCAGGACAGGTTTGGGAGTGGCTGAAGCTTTCTTT

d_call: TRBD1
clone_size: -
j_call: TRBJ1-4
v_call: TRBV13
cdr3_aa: CASSARQGLGEKLFF
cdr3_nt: TGTGCCAGCAGCGCCCGACAGGGATTGGGTGAAAAACTGTTTTTT

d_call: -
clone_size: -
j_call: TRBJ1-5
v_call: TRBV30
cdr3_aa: CAWSSEGQPQHF
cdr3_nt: TGTGCCTGGTCGTCGGAGGGTCAGCCCCAGCATTTT

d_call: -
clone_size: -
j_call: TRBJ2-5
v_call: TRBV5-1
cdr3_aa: CASSGGQETQYF
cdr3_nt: TGCGCCAGCAGTGGGGGGCAAGAGACCCAGTACTTC

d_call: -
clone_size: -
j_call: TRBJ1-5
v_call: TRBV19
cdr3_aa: CASSFGEWDNQPQHF
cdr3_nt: TGTGCCAGTAGTTTCGGGGAATGGGACAATCAGCCCCAGCATTTT

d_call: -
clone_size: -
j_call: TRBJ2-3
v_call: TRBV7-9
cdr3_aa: CASSRGPDTQYF
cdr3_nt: TGTGCCAGCTCGCGGGGCCCAGATACGCAGTATTTT

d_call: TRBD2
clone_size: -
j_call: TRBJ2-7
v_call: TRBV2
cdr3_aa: CASTRGAGISYEQYF
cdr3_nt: TGTGCCAGCACCCGCGGAGCGGGGATTTCCTACGAGCAGTACTTC

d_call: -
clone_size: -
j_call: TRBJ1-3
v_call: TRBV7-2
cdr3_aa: CASSLELRGSSGNTIYF
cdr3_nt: TGTGCCAGCAGCTTAGAACTTCGAGGGAGCTCTGGAAACACCATATATTTT

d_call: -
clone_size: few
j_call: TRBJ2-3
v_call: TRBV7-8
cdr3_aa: CASSPPVAGTDTQYF
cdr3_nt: TGTGCCAGCAGCCCCCCTGTGGCGGGGACAGATACGCAGTATTTT

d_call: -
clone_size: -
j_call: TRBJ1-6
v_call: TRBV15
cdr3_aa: CATSIQSSYNSPLHF
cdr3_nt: TGTGCCACCAGCATACAGAGCTCCTATAATTCACCCCTCCACTTT

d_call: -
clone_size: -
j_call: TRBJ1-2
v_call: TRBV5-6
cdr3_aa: CASSLETDGYTF
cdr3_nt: TGTGCCAGCAGCTTGGAGACTGATGGCTACACCTTC

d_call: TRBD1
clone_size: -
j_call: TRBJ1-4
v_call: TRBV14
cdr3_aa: CASSHRTGVRTNEKLFF
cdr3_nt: TGTGCCAGCAGCCACCGGACAGGGGTCCGGACTAATGAAAAACTGTTTTTT

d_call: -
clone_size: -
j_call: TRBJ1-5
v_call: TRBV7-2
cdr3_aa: CASSSPSGISNQPQHF
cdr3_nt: TGTGCCAGCAGCTCCCCATCCGGGATTAGCAATCAGCCCCAGCATTTT

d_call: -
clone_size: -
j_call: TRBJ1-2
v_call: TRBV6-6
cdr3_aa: CASSYPGGAANYGYTF
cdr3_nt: TGTGCCAGCAGTTACCCGGGGGGGGCAGCTAACTATGGCTACACCTTC

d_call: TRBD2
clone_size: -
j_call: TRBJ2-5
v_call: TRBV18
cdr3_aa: CASSPLRGGVGGETQYF
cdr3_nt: TGTGCCAGCTCACCTCTGCGGGGAGGGGTAGGAGGAGAGACCCAGTACTTC

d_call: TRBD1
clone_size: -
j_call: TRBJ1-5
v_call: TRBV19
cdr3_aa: CASSIKTGEGQPQHF
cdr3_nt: TGTGCCAGTAGTATAAAGACAGGGGAGGGCCAGCCCCAGCATTTT

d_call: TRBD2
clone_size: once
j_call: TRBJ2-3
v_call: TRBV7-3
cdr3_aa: CASSMTSGGEDTQYF
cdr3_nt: TGTGCCAGCAGCATGACTAGCGGGGGCGAGGATACGCAGTATTTT

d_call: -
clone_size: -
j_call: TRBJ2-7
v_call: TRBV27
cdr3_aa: CASSLRTGSREQYF
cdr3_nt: TGTGCCAGCAGTTTAAGGACTGGCTCGCGGGAGCAGTACTTC

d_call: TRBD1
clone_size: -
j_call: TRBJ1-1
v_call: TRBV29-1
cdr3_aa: CSVDFQGATEAFF
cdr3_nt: TGCAGCGTTGATTTTCAGGGGGCCACTGAAGCTTTCTTT

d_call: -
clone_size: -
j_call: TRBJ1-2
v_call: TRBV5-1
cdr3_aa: CASSSSTVTYTF
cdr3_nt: TGCGCCAGCAGCTCATCAACAGTGACCTACACCTTC

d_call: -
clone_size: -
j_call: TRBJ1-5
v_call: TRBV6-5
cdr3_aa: CASSYSWQGNQPQHF
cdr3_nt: TGTGCCAGCAGTTACTCGTGGCAGGGCAATCAGCCCCAGCATTTT

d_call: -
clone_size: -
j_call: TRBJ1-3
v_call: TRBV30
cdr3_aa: CAWRLDSSGNTIYF
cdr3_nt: TGTGCCTGGAGGTTGGACAGCTCTGGAAACACCATATATTTT

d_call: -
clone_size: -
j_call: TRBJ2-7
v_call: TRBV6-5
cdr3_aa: CASSYAGLRTEQYF
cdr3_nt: TGTGCCAGCAGTTACGCCGGACTTCGTACCGAGCAGTACTTC

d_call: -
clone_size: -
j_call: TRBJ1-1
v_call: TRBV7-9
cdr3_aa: CASTSLGGNTEAFF
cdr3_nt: TGTGCCAGCACCTCGTTGGGGGGGAACACTGAAGCTTTCTTT

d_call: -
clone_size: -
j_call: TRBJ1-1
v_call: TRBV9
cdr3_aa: CASSVQGATEAFF
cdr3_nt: TGTGCCAGCAGCGTACAGGGTGCCACTGAAGCTTTCTTT

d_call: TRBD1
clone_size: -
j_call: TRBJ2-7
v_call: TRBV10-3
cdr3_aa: CATAGTGVLYEQYF
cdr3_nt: TGTGCCACCGCCGGGACAGGGGTTCTCTACGAGCAGTACTTC

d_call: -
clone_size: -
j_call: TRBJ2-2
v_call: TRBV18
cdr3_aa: CASSPGQPGGTGELFF
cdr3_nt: TGTGCCAGCTCACCTGGACAGCCTGGGGGCACCGGGGAGCTGTTTTTT

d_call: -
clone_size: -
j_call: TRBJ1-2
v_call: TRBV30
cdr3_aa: CAWSSGEFFYTF
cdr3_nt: TGTGCCTGGAGTTCCGGGGAATTTTTCTACACCTTC